This T cell receptor (beta chain) appears in the sequencing data of a study of blood T cells in healthy people across ages. Study outcomes and limitations: Changes in expanded clonotypes were possibly confounded, as the CMV status of donors was unknown. The study regarded diversity estimates from one million T cells as underestimates. Percentage of naive T cells showed a strong correlation with TCR beta diversity.

As to this clonotype: Antigen unknown.

A J-beta primer mix and a sample-barcoded 5' primer were used in a second PCR of roughly 6 to 12 cycles. TCRdb recomputed calls from the 5' RACE reads with MiXCR, one row per CDR3 protein. The sample consists of hundreds of thousands of distinct CDR3 sequences, more than 55% of them appearing once. Germline V gene data show CDR1 as MGHDK and CDR2 as SYGVNS. V lost 5 bases and J 0 bases, leaving 7 bases between the germline ends. The CDR3 is 14 residues long. For every donor, a draw yielded 8.5 to 10 milliliters of peripheral blood. V gene TRBV25-1 combines with J gene TRBJ1-4; D is ambiguous. The sequence was obtained from a man between 35 and 55 years old in good health. Source material: blood. CDR3 sequence reads: CASSWSATNEKLFF. CDR3 bases: TGTGCCAGCAGTTGGTCAGCAACTAATGAAAAACTGTTTTTT.